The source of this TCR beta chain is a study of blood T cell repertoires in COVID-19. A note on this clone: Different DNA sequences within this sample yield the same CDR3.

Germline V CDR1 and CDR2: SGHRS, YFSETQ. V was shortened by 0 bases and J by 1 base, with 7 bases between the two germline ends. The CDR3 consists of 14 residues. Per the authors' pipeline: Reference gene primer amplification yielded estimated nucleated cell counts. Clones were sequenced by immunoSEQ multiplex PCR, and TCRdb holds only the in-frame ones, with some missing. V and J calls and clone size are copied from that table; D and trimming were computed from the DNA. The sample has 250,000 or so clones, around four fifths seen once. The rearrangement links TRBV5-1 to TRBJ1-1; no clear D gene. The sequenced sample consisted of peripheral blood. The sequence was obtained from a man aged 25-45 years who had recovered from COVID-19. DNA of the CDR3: TGCGCCAGCAGCTTGGAAACGGGGAACACTGAAGCTTTCTTT. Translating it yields CASSLETGNTEAFF.